This is a list of T cell receptor beta chains from one sample in a study of CD8+CD57+ T cells in acquired aplastic anemia. TCRdb independently ran MiXCR on the reads; one entry per CDR3 protein. The repertoire has roughly 130,000 distinct CDR3 sequences, 48% of them found once; the top ten carry about 2.5%. The sample taken for sequencing was sorted CD4+, CD8+, or CD8+CD57+ T cells (not recorded which) from PBMCs. The origin of the receptors is a human donor in good health, serving as a control. Both conserved end residues are part of each CDR3. The order of the fields is V gene, J gene, clone size, D gene, CDR3 protein, CDR3 DNA. D genes are given only for firm matches. Expanded clones get a size class; other rows say once, few or many, or leave the size out.

>TRBV20-1|TRBJ1-5|few|.
CSARAPSGDQPQHF
TGCAGTGCTAGAGCCCCTAGCGGGGATCAGCCCCAGCATTTT
>TRBV12-3/TRBV12-4|TRBJ1-1|.|TRBD1
CASSRQGCAATEAFF
TGTGCCAGCAGTCGACAGGGTTGCGCTGCCACTGAAGCTTTCTTT
>TRBV7-8|TRBJ1-6|few|TRBD1
CASSLLGQADSPLHF
TGTGCCAGCAGCTTGTTGGGACAGGCTGATTCACCCCTCCACTTT
>TRBV19|TRBJ1-2|.|.
CASTRTAINYGYTF
TGTGCCAGTACTCGGACAGCCATCAACTATGGCTACACCTTC
>TRBV24-1|TRBJ2-2|few|.
CATSEGYQENTGELFF
TGTGCCACCAGTGAAGGCTACCAGGAGAACACCGGGGAGCTGTTTTTT
>TRBV29-1|TRBJ1-2|once|TRBD1
CSVGVRDRGSNYGYTF
TGCAGCGTGGGGGTACGGGACAGGGGTTCTAACTATGGCTACACCTTC
>TRBV7-9|TRBJ1-2|few|.
CASSPQGHGYTF
TGTGCCAGCAGCCCGCAGGGCCACGGCTACACCTTC
>TRBV30|TRBJ1-2|many|TRBD1
CAWSRDRSNYGYTF
TGTGCCTGGAGTAGGGACAGGAGTAACTATGGCTACACCTTC
>TRBV12-3/TRBV12-4|TRBJ2-3|.|.
CASSRTSDTQYF
TGTGCCAGCAGCCGTACTAGCGATACGCAGTATTTT
>TRBV6-2/TRBV6-3|TRBJ1-2|many|TRBD1
CASSYHGTDYGYTF
TGTGCCAGCAGTTACCATGGGACAGATTATGGCTACACCTTC
>TRBV19|TRBJ1-5|.|TRBD1
CASSAGTGSQPQHF
TGTGCCAGTAGTGCCGGGACAGGGAGTCAGCCCCAGCATTTT
>TRBV20-1|TRBJ1-4|.|.
CSARESATNEKLFF
TGCAGTGCTAGAGAGTCGGCAACTAATGAAAAACTGTTTTTT
>TRBV5-1|TRBJ2-7|.|TRBD1
CASSLKGAGQGLTYEQYF
TGCGCCAGCAGCTTGAAGGGTGCGGGACAGGGTCTTACTTACGAGCAGTACTTC
>TRBV19|TRBJ2-5|.|TRBD1
CASSIGNRGTETQYF
TGTGCCAGTAGTATAGGTAACAGGGGAACGGAGACCCAGTACTTC
>TRBV29-1|TRBJ1-1|few|TRBD1
CSVSQTGHEAFF
TGCAGCGTTTCTCAGACAGGGCACGAAGCTTTCTTT
>TRBV2|TRBJ2-3|.|.
CASIRQGLTDTQYF
TGTGCCAGCATACGACAGGGACTCACAGATACGCAGTATTTT
>TRBV19|TRBJ1-6|many|.
CASKTNSLNSPLHF
TGTGCCAGTAAGACGAACAGCCTAAATTCACCCCTCCACTTT
>TRBV19|TRBJ2-1|many|.
CASSIKADFTYNEQFF
TGTGCCAGTAGTATAAAGGCGGACTTTACTTACAATGAGCAGTTCTTC
>TRBV29-1|TRBJ2-1|.|.
CSVGAGMGEQFF
TGCAGCGTTGGGGCGGGGATGGGTGAGCAGTTCTTC
>TRBV29-1|TRBJ1-1|.|.
CSVYDGNAFF
TGCAGCGTCTATGACGGTAACGCTTTCTTT
>TRBV7-2|TRBJ1-5|.|.
CASSPQHF
TGTGCCAGCAGCCCCCAGCATTTT
>TRBV7-2|TRBJ1-4|many|TRBD1
CASSRTGTGRRGEKLFF
TGTGCCAGCAGCCGGACCGGGACAGGGCGAAGGGGGGAAAAACTGTTTTTT
>TRBV7-2|TRBJ1-1|many|.
CASSFNGDTEAFF
TGTGCCAGCAGCTTTAATGGGGACACTGAAGCTTTCTTT
>TRBV19|TRBJ1-2|many|.
CASSIDLGGYGYTF
TGTGCCAGTAGTATAGATCTGGGGGGATATGGCTACACCTTC
>TRBV20-1|TRBJ2-3|many|TRBD1
CSAFIPGQGTDTQYF
TGCAGTGCTTTCATCCCGGGACAGGGGACAGATACGCAGTATTTT
>TRBV2|TRBJ2-1|few|.
CASSESSQVGQFF
TGTGCCAGCAGTGAATCGAGTCAGGTCGGGCAGTTCTTC
>TRBV10-3|TRBJ2-7|.|.
CAISARGDYEQYF
TGTGCCATCAGTGCAAGAGGGGACTACGAGCAGTACTTC
>TRBV6-5|TRBJ1-4|few|.
CASSYSGVSNEKLFF
TGTGCCAGCAGTTACTCCGGGGTGTCTAATGAAAAACTGTTTTTT
>TRBV10-3|TRBJ1-2|.|TRBD1
CAISESNRGQDHYGYTF
TGTGCCATCAGTGAGTCAAACAGGGGGCAAGACCACTATGGCTACACCTTC